This T cell receptor beta chain was obtained from a study of CD8+CD57+ T cells in acquired aplastic anemia. As for the study in general: Sorted cells (CD4+ and CD8+) yielded DNA amounts that averaged approximately 2.9 ug. General study findings and limits: Between patients and controls, CD8+ Simpson's diversity did not vary significantly.

All sequencing subjects had displayed CD8+CD57+ cell expansion on flow cytometry. Severe acquired aplastic anemia was the diagnosis recorded for all patients. Patients had undergone no therapy by the time their blood was sampled. About this clonotype itself: Its target is unknown. A junction end diverges from the germline sequence, so it may reflect a read error.

The germline V gene encodes CDR1 SNHLY and CDR2 FYNNEI. The CDR3 extends over 15 amino acids. Genomic DNA provided the template from which TCR beta VDJ and CDR3 profiles were obtained. TCRdb processed the reads anew with MiXCR; each CDR3 protein has one entry. Of 200,000 to 300,000 distinct CDR3 sequences in the sample, approximately 80% were seen once. The sequence came from a human donor with aplastic anemia. The chain couples TRBV2 to TRBJ2-3, with TRBD2 matching 7 bases. Specimen: sorted CD4+, CD8+, or CD8+CD57+ T cells (not recorded which) from PBMCs. The CDR3 DNA follows: TGTGCCAGCGGCTTCGCGGGAGCAGAGACGGATACGCTGTATTTT. It specifies CASGFAGAETDTLYF.